These 29 T cell receptor beta chains were sequenced from one sample in a study of blood T cell repertoires in COVID-19. The data were produced by immunoSEQ multiplex PCR, yet TCRdb's version contains in-frame clones alone and is incomplete. The sample lists fewer than 150,000 clones; roughly 89% were seen once. The sequenced material came from peripheral blood. Receptors were obtained from a woman aged 40-49 years with acute or convalescent COVID-19.

This rearrangement joins TRBV6-5 to TRBJ2-3; tentatively, D is TRBD1 (5 bases). Per the germline V gene, CDR1 is MNHEY and CDR2 is SVGAGI. This CDR3 spans 13 amino acids. V lost 5 bases, J lost 5 bases, and 11 bases lay in between. This chain's CDR3 is CASSQGRVDTQYF. The CDR3 DNA is TGTGCCAGCAGTCAGGGAAGAGTAGATACGCAGTATTTT.

Only one count was recorded for this clone. This chain joins TRBV7-2 and TRBJ2-3, with D maybe TRBD2 (6 bases). Trimming took off 5 bases at V and 2 bases at J, with 23 bases between the two ends. This CDR3 has 18 residues. Germline V gives CDR1 SGHTA, CDR2 FQGNSA. This chain's CDR3 is CASSPGRGRSPTTDTQYF. The CDR3 DNA follows: TGTGCCAGCAGCCCCGGGCGGGGACGATCCCCTACCACAGATACGCAGTATTTT.

The chain employs TRBV28 and TRBJ2-7, with 8 bases identical to TRBD1. CDR1 is MDHEN, CDR2 SYDVKM, per germline. CDR3 size: 15 residues. V was pared by 6 bases and J by 6 bases, with 13 bases of the junction left unmatched. CDR3 amino acids: CASRAVTGGWGEQYF. CDR3 DNA: TGTGCCAGCAGAGCCGTCACAGGGGGTTGGGGCGAGCAGTACTTC.

The chain carries TRBV2 and TRBJ2-7, with D possibly being TRBD2 (6 bases). Deletions cut 0 bases from V and 3 bases from J, with 12 bases between. The CDR3 runs to 15 residues. CDR1 is SNHLY and CDR2 is FYNNEI in the germline V gene. CDR3 loop: CASSEAIWRGYEQYF. The CDR3 region has the DNA TGTGCCAGCAGTGAAGCGATTTGGCGGGGCTACGAGCAGTACTTC.

This chain links TRBV7-2 with TRBJ1-6; the match to TRBD1 covers 7 bases. Germline CDR1 reads SGHTA; CDR2 reads FQGNSA. J gave up 6 bases and V 6 bases, and 8 bases lay outside the gene matches. CDR3 length: 15 residues. CDR3 residues: CASSPGDSRNSPLHF. CDR3 in DNA: TGTGCCAGCAGTCCCGGGGACAGTCGTAATTCACCCCTCCACTTT.

V usage is TRBV6-4 and J usage is TRBJ2-3; TRBD2 matches 11 bases. The CDR3 is 17 amino acids. Germline CDR1 reads MRHNA; CDR2 reads SNTAGT. V lost 3 bases and J lost 4; bases outside the gene matches: 9. CDR3 protein: CASSENLAGGVSDTQYF. CDR3 coding DNA: TGTGCCAGCAGTGAGAATTTAGCGGGAGGGGTGTCAGATACGCAGTATTTT.

This chain connects TRBV7-9 to TRBJ2-7; no definite D call. V lost 2 bases, J lost 6 bases, and 8 bases lay in between. CDR1 and CDR2 from the germline V gene are SEHNR and FQNEAQ (reference sequence). The CDR3 covers 12 residues. The CDR3 loop reads CASSLTSSEQYF. The CDR3 DNA is TGTGCCAGCAGCTTAACCAGTTCCGAGCAGTACTTC.

In its sample, this clone was seen a few times. This chain uses TRBV6-2 or TRBV6-3 with TRBJ2-5, with D unresolved. Per germline, CDR1 MNHEY and CDR2 SVGEGT. The V end lost 6 bases, the J end lost 2 bases, and 13 bases lay between the germline ends. CDR3 length: 14 residues. CDR3 bases: TGTGCCAGCAGCTATGGGCTACAGCAAGAGACCCAGTACTTC. This encodes CASSYGLQQETQYF.

V and J are TRBV2 and TRBJ1-5; perhaps TRBD1 as D (5 bases). Trimming removed 2 bases from V and 1 base from J, with 9 bases in between. The length of the CDR3 is 15 residues. Germline V lookup: CDR1 SNHLY, CDR2 FYNNEI. This CDR3 is CASSETGRSNQPQHF. The DNA for the CDR3 is TGTGCCAGCAGTGAAACAGGAAGGAGCAATCAGCCCCAGCATTTT.

The gene calls are TRBV19 and TRBJ1-4; TRBD1 is a possible D gene (5 bases). The length of the CDR3 is 14 residues. Looked up from germline, CDR1 is LNHDA and CDR2 is SQIVND (reference sequence). With 5 bases removed from V and 4 bases from J, the gap between germline ends came to 11 bases. The DNA of the CDR3 is TGTGCCAGTAGTCTCCGCGGGGGTAATGAAAAACTGTTTTTT. Translating gives CASSLRGGNEKLFF. Complete variable domain (other parts from reference TRBV19 and TRBJ1-4): DGGITQSPKYLFRKEGQNVTLSCEQNLNHDAMYWYRQDPGQGLRLIYYSQIVNDFQKGDIAEGYSVSREKKESFPLTVTSAQKNPTAFYLCASSLRGGNEKLFFGSGTQLSVL.

Only a few counts were recorded for this clone. The chain links TRBV19 to TRBJ1-1; D unclear. The V end was cut by 7 bases, the J end by 4 bases, with 10 bases between. Germline CDR1 is LNHDA and CDR2 is SQIVND (reference sequence). The CDR3 runs 12 residues. This chain's CDR3 is CASIGVGTEAFF. The CDR3 DNA follows: TGTGCCAGTATCGGGGTGGGCACTGAAGCTTTCTTT. The full variable domain, its missing parts supplied by reference TRBV19 and TRBJ1-1, is DGGITQSPKYLFRKEGQNVTLSCEQNLNHDAMYWYRQDPGQGLRLIYYSQIVNDFQKGDIAEGYSVSREKKESFPLTVTSAQKNPTAFYLCASIGVGTEAFFGQGTRLTVV.

DNA for the CDR3: TGCGCCAGCAGCCAAGAATTCTACTTACAGAGCTCTGGAAACACCATATATTTT. Translated, it gives CASSQEFYLQSSGNTIYF. The J gene is TRBJ1-3, the V gene TRBV4-1; no firm D call. Trimming removed 0 bases at V and 0 bases at J, with 15 bases between. The CDR3 consists of 18 residues. Per germline, CDR1 MGHRA and CDR2 YSYEKL.

This clone has a handful of counts. This chain uses TRBV19 with TRBJ2-2, with 9 bases fitting TRBD2. V was pared by 8 bases and J by 5 bases, with 15 bases of the junction left unmatched. Looked up from germline, CDR1 is LNHDA and CDR2 is SQIVND (reference sequence). The CDR3 runs to 17 residues. CDR3 sequence (DNA): TGTGCCAGTTCCGCGGGTAGCGGGAGAAGGGAAACCGGGGAGCTGTTTTTT. This codes for CASSAGSGRRETGELFF.

The rearrangement links TRBV7-2 to TRBJ2-1, with 12 bases matching TRBD2. CDR1 and CDR2 from the germline V gene are SGHTA and FQGNSA. Trimming cost V 1 base and J 14 bases; bases outside gene matches: 12. CDR3 length equals 16 residues. CDR3 coding DNA: TGTGCCAGCAGCTTAGATCTAGCGGGAGGGCCAATCTATAAGTTCTTC. Translating gives CASSLDLAGGPIYKFF.

The chain has TRBV10-3 and TRBJ2-3; 9 bases line up with TRBD1. Germline loops: CDR1 ENHRY, CDR2 SYGVKD. The CDR3 sequence is 16 residues long. With 0 bases clipped from V and 3 bases from J, the junction kept 4 bases outside the gene matches. In DNA form, the CDR3 reads TGTGCCATCAGTGAGTCACAGGGGGCTGGAACAGATACGCAGTATTTT. It yields the protein CAISESQGAGTDTQYF.

The chain links TRBV18 to TRBJ2-5; 8 nucleotides align to TRBD1. With V trimmed by 0 bases and J by 7 bases, 4 bases remained unmatched. Looked up from germline, CDR1 is KGHSH and CDR2 is LQKENI. This CDR3 comprises 14 residues. The CDR3 loop reads CASSPPGQDGTQYF. CDR3 DNA: TGTGCCAGCTCACCACCGGGACAGGATGGGACCCAGTACTTC.

The genes are TRBV7-8 and TRBJ2-6; D is perhaps TRBD1 (5 bases). Germline V gene lookup returns CDR1 SGHVS and CDR2 FQNEAQ. The germline V and J ends were trimmed by 4 bases and 4 bases, with 17 bases remaining between them. This CDR3 has 17 residues. CDR3 sequence: CASSSHRTRPGANVLTF. As DNA, the CDR3 is TGTGCCAGCAGCTCCCACCGGACAAGGCCCGGGGCCAACGTCCTGACTTTC.

The rearrangement uses TRBV7-9 and TRBJ2-1, with D possibly TRBD1 on 5 matching bases. Germline V lookup: CDR1 SEHNR, CDR2 FQNEAQ (reference sequence). V lost 2 bases, J lost 6 bases, and 11 bases lay in between. The CDR3 contains 14 residues. CDR3 amino acids: CASSLSQGSNEQFF. Here the CDR3 DNA reads TGTGCCAGCAGCTTAAGTCAGGGAAGCAATGAGCAGTTCTTC.

The chain has TRBV5-4 and TRBJ2-2, with D perhaps matching TRBD2 (6 bases). V lost 4 bases to trimming and J lost 7 bases, with 20 bases between them. The CDR3 totals 16 residues. The germline CDR1 and CDR2 sequences are SGHNT and YYREEE (reference sequence). The CDR3 sequence: CASSRIAALGNGELFF. As DNA, the CDR3 is TGTGCCAGCAGCAGAATAGCGGCCCTTGGAAACGGGGAGCTGTTTTTT.

V gene TRBV6-5 combines with J gene TRBJ1-1; D is perhaps TRBD1 (5 bases). The CDR3 totals 13 residues. V lost 6 bases and J 2 bases, leaving 10 bases between the germline ends. Germline V lookup: CDR1 MNHEY, CDR2 SVGAGI. The CDR3 DNA is TGTGCCAGCAGGGTCGGGGGTAACACTGAAGCTTTCTTT. This gives the protein CASRVGGNTEAFF.

J is TRBJ2-4 and V is TRBV19; 13 nucleotides line up with TRBD2. V lost 5 bases to trimming and J lost 9 bases; unmatched junction nucleotides: 4. The CDR3 has 14 amino acids. The germline gives CDR1 LNHDA, CDR2 SQIVND (reference sequence). This CDR3 reads CASSVGLAGVIQYF. CDR3 bases: TGTGCCAGTAGTGTCGGACTAGCGGGAGTCATTCAGTACTTC.

The chain carries TRBV5-1 and TRBJ2-1, with D unresolved. Trimming shortened V by 4 bases and J by 2 bases, and 13 bases separated the two germline ends. Looked up from germline, CDR1 is SGHRS and CDR2 is YFSETQ. This CDR3 is 15 amino acids long. CDR3 coding DNA: TGCGCCAGCAGCCGTAACGGAGAGGCCTACAATGAGCAGTTCTTC. Translation: CASSRNGEAYNEQFF.

J is TRBJ2-7 and V is TRBV13, with TRBD2 matching over 11 bases. CDR3 length: 13 amino acids. The germline CDR1 and CDR2 sequences are PRHDT and FYEKMQ (reference sequence). V lost 5 bases and J lost 5; bases outside the gene matches: 2. CDR3 amino acids: CASSLAGGDEQYF. CDR3 bases: TGTGCCAGCAGCCTAGCGGGAGGAGACGAGCAGTACTTC.

The V call is TRBV28, the J call TRBJ1-2, with 7 bases lining up with TRBD1. Germline CDR1 and CDR2: MDHEN and SYDVKM. The CDR3 is made up of 14 amino acids. V shed 6 bases and J 5 bases; nucleotides not matched to a gene: 9. The CDR3 DNA reads as TGTGCCAGCAGCCACAGGGGCGACGGTTATGGCTACACCTTC. Translating gives CASSHRGDGYGYTF.

J is TRBJ2-5 and V is TRBV7-2; 14 positions agree with TRBD2. The CDR3 is made up of 18 amino acids. The trim removed 4 bases at V and 2 bases at J, leaving 9 bases unmatched. Germline-derived CDR1 and CDR2 are SGHTA and FQGNSA. The CDR3 spells CASSSRLAGGPGQETQYF. DNA of the CDR3: TGTGCCAGCAGCTCTCGACTAGCGGGAGGGCCAGGTCAAGAGACCCAGTACTTC.

This chain uses TRBV7-9 with TRBJ2-1; 10 bases align to TRBD1. The CDR3 length is 16 residues. In germline, CDR1 is SEHNR, CDR2 FQNEAQ (reference sequence). V lost 5 bases to trimming and J lost 3 bases; unmatched junction nucleotides: 7. Here the CDR3 DNA reads TGTGCCAGCAGCCGGACAGGGGGAGGAGGCTACAATGAGCAGTTCTTC. This translates into CASSRTGGGGYNEQFF.

The chain links TRBV27 to TRBJ2-7; D is unclear. V lost 2 bases and J 3 bases, leaving 8 bases between the germline ends. Germline CDR1 and CDR2: MNHEY and SMNVEV (reference sequence). The CDR3 is 13 residues long. Here the CDR3 DNA reads TGTGCCAGCAGTTTACGGAGACTCTACGAGCAGTACTTC. This translates into CASSLRRLYEQYF.

The sample holds one count of this clone. The chain's CDR3 is CATSRDRGMGTEAFF. The CDR3 DNA reads TGTGCCACCAGCAGAGACAGGGGGATGGGCACTGAAGCTTTCTTT. The chain combines TRBV15 with TRBJ1-1; 7 bases agree with TRBD1. CDR1 and CDR2 from the germline V gene are LNHNV and YYDKDF (reference sequence). Losses at the gene ends were 0 bases for V and 4 bases for J; bases not matched to a gene: 5. There are 15 residues in the CDR3.

This clone was counted only a few times. This chain uses TRBV5-6 with TRBJ1-2, with D perhaps TRBD1 (5 bases). V was shortened by 2 bases and J by 8 bases, with 13 bases between the two germline ends. CDR1 is SGHDT, CDR2 YYEEEE, per germline. The CDR3 spans 13 residues. The DNA of the CDR3 is TGTGCCAGCAGCTTACAGGCCCCAAGGGGCTACACCTTC. Its translation is CASSLQAPRGYTF.